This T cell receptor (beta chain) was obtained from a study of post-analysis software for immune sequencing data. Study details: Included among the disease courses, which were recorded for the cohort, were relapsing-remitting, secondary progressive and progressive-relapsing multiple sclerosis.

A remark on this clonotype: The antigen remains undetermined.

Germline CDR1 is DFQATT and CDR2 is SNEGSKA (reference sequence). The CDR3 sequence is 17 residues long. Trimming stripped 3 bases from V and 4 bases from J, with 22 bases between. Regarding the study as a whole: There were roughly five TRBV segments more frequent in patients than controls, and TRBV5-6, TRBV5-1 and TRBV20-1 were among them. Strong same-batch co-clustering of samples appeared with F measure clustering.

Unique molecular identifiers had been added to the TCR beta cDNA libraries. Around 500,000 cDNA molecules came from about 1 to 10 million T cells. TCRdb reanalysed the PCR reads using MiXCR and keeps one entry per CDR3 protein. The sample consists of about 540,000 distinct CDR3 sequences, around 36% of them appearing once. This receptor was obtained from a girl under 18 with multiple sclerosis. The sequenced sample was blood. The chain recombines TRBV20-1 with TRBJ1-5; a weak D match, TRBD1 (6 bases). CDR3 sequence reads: CSASPLIPGQGNQPQHF. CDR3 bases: TGCAGTGCTAGCCCCCTAATTCCGGGGCAGGGGAATCAGCCCCAGCATTTT.